This TCR beta chain was sequenced during a study of post-analysis software for immune sequencing data. Unique molecular identifiers featured in each of the TCR beta cDNA libraries. T cells numbering roughly 0.9 to 11 million gave rise to some 520,000 cDNA molecules. TCRdb re-derived calls from the PCR reads in MiXCR, one entry per CDR3 protein. This table has hundreds of thousands of distinct CDR3 sequences, 30% appearing once. This CDR3 contains 16 residues. Germline assignment: CDR1 SGHRS and CDR2 YFSETQ. V was shortened by 1 base and J by 4 bases, with 16 bases between the two germline ends. This clonotype was detected a few times. Its antigen is not identified. General study findings and limits: About 5 TRBV segments, including TRBV5-6, TRBV5-1 and TRBV20-1, were more frequent in patients than controls. Under the F measure, samples that were prepared in one batch clustered strongly together.

The sequence was collected from a girl aged 10-17 years with multiple sclerosis. The sequenced sample consisted of blood. The chain combines TRBV5-1 with TRBJ2-3, with D unresolved. CDR3 sequence reads: CASSLIGSGGPDTQYF. The CDR3 DNA sequence: TGCGCCAGCAGCTTGATCGGGTCAGGCGGTCCAGATACGCAGTATTTT.